The clone carrying this T cell receptor beta chain turned up a few times. Its antigen is not identified. The data belong to a study of CD8 T cell repertoires and HIV-1 epitope variants. Whole-study context: Controls were a CMV, EBV and flu pool, Ebola AY9, and no peptide.

Study-wide results and limits: Some ten antigen-specific TCR beta clonotypes were found; roughly six seemed cross-reactive to variants.

This table comes from immunoSEQ multiplex PCR, and its TCRdb copy is limited to in-frame clones, with some not included. The table has roughly 100,000 clones, just under 75% seen once. This CDR3 comprises 17 residues. The V and J ends lost 3 bases and 6 bases, in that order; junction bases with no gene match: 14. The germline CDR1 and CDR2 sequences are LGHNA and YNFKEQ. The sample taken for sequencing was uncultured baseline CD8+ T cells from peripheral blood mononuclear cells (PBMCs). This clonotype was obtained from a male donor with HIV. V gene TRBV4-2 combines with J gene TRBJ2-3, with 8 positions matching TRBD2. The DNA of the CDR3 is TGTGCCAGCAGCCAGGCCGGGACTAGTTCTTCTGGGGATACGCAGTATTTT. Translating it yields CASSQAGTSSSGDTQYF.